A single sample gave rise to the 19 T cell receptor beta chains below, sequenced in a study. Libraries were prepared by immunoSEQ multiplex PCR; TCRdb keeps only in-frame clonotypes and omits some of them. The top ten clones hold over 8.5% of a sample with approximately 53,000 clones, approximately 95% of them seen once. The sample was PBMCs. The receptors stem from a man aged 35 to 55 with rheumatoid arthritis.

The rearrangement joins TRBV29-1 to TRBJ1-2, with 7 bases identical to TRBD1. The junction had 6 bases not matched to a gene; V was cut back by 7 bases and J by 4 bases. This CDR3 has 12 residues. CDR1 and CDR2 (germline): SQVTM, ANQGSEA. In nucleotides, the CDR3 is TGCAGCGCACGTGGGACAGTCTATGGCTACACCTTC. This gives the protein CSARGTVYGYTF.

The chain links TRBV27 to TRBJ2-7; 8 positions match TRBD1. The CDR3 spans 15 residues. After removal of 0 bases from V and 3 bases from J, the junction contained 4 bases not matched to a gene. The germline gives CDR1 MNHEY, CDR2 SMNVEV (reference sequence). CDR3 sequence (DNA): TGTGCCAGCAGTTTATCGCAGGGGGCAAACTACGAGCAGTACTTC. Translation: CASSLSQGANYEQYF.

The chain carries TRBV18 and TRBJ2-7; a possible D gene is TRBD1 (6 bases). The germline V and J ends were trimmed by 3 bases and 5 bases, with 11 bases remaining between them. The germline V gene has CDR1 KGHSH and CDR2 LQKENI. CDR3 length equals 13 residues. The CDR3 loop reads CASSPPRGHEQYF. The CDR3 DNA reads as TGTGCCAGCTCACCCCCCAGGGGCCACGAGCAGTACTTC.

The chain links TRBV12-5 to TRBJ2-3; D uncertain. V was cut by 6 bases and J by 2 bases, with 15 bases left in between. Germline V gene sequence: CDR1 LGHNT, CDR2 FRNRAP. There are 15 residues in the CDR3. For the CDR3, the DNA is TGTGCTAGTGGCCGAACTCGGGCCGACACAGATACGCAGTATTTT. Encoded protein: CASGRTRADTDTQYF. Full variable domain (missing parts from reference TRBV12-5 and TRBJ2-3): DARVTQTPRHKVTEMGQEVTMRCQPILGHNTVFWYRQTMMQGLELLAYFRNRAPLDDSGMPKDRFSAEMPDATLATLKIQPSEPRDSAVYFCASGRTRADTDTQYFGPGTRLTVL.

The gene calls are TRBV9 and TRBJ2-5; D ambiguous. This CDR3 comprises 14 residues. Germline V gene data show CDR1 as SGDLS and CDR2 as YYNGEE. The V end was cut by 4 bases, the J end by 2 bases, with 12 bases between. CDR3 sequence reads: CASSSSITQETQYF. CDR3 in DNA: TGTGCCAGCAGCTCCAGTATCACACAAGAGACCCAGTACTTC.

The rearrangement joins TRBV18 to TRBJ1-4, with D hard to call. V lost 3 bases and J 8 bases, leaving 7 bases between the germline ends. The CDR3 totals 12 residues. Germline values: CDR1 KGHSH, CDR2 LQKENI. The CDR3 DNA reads TGTGCCAGCTCACCGTCTGGGGAAAAACTGTTTTTT. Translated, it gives CASSPSGEKLFF.

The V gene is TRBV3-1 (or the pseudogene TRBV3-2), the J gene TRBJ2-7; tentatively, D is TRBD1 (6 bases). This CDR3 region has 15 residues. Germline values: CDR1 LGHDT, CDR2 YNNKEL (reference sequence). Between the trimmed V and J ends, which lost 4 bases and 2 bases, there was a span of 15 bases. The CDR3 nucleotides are TGTGCCAGCAGCCCTCAAGGGGGTAGAACCTACGAGCAGTACTTC. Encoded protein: CASSPQGGRTYEQYF.

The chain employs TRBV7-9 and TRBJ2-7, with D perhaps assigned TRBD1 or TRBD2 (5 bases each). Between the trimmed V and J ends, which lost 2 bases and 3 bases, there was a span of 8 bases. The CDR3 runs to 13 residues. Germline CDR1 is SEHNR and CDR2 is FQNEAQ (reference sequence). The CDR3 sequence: CASSLFGGYEQYF. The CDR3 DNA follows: TGTGCCAGCAGCTTATTTGGGGGCTACGAGCAGTACTTC.

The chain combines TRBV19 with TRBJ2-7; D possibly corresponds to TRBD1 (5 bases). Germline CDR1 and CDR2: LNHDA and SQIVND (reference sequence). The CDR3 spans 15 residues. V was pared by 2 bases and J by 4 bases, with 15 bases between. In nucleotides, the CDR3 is TGTGCCAGTAGTATACGGCAGGGTGTGATATACGAGCAGTACTTC. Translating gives CASSIRQGVIYEQYF.

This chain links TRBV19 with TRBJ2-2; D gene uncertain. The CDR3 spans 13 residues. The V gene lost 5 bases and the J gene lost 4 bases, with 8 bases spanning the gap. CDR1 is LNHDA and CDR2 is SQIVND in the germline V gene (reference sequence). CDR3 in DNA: TGTGCCAGTAGTGAATTCGGCACCGGGGAGCTGTTTTTT. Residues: CASSEFGTGELFF.

CDR3 sequence (DNA): TGTGCCAGCAGCTTAAAGGTTACAGGAACCTACGAGCAGTACTTC. Translation: CASSLKVTGTYEQYF. The genes are TRBV7-9 and TRBJ2-7, with D possibly matching TRBD1 (5 bases). Germline CDR1 is SEHNR and CDR2 is FQNEAQ (reference sequence). Trimming cost V 2 bases and J 2 bases, with 13 bases left between them. The CDR3 length is 15 residues.

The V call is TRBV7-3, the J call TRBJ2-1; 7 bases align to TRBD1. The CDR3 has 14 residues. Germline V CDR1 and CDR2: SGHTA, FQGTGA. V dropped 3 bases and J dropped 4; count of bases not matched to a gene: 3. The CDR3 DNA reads TGTGCCAGCAGCTTGGGGACAGAGTACAATGAGCAGTTCTTC. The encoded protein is CASSLGTEYNEQFF.

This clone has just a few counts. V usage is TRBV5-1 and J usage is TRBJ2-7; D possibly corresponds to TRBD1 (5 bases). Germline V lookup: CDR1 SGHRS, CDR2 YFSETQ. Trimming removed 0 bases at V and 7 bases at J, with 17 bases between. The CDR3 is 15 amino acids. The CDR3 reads CASSLGGAEWSEQYF. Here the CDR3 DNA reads TGCGCCAGCAGCTTGGGGGGCGCCGAGTGGAGTGAGCAGTACTTC.

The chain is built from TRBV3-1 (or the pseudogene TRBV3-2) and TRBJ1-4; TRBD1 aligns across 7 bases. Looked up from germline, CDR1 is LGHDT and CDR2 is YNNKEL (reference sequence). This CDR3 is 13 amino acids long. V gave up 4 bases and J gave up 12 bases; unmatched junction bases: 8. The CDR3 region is CASSPTGVGELFF. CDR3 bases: TGTGCCAGCAGCCCCACAGGGGTGGGAGAACTGTTTTTT.

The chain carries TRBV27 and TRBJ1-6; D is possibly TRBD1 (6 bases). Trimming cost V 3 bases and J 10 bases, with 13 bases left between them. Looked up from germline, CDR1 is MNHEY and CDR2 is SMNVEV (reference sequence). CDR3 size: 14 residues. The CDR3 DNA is TGTGCCAGCAGTTTCCCGGGGGCGCGATCACCCCTCCACTTT. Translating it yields CASSFPGARSPLHF.

The CDR3 DNA sequence: TGTGCCAGCAGCCAAGTTCGGACGACAGAGAATGAAAAACTGTTTTTT. Its translation: CASSQVRTTENEKLFF. The V gene is TRBV14, the J gene TRBJ1-4, with a possible D match to TRBD1 (5 bases). CDR1 is SGHDN, CDR2 FVKESK, per germline. Deletions cut 1 base from V and 5 bases from J, with 14 bases between. The CDR3 sequence is 16 residues long. Using reference TRBV14 and TRBJ1-4 for the parts outside the CDR3, the full variable domain is EAGVTQFPSHSVIEKGQTVTLRCDPISGHDNLYWYRRVMGKEIKFLLHFVKESKQDESGMPNNRFLAERTGGTYSTLKVQPAELEDSGVYFCASSQVRTTENEKLFFGSGTQLSVL.

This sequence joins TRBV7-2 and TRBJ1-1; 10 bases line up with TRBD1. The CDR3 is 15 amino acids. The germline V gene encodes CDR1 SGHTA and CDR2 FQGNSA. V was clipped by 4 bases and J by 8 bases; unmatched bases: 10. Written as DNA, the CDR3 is TGTGCCAGCAGCTCGGGACAGGGGAGCACTTGGGAAGCTTTCTTT. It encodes CASSSGQGSTWEAFF. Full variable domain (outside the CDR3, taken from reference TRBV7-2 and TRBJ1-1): GAGVSQSPSNKVTEKGKDVELRCDPISGHTALYWYRQSLGQGLEFLIYFQGNSAPDKSGLPSDRFSAERTGGSVSTLTIQRTQQEDSAVYLCASSSGQGSTWEAFFGQGTRLTVV.

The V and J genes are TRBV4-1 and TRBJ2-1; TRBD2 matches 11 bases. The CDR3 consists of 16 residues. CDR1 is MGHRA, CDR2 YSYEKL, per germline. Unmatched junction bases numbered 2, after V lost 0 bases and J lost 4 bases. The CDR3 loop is CASSQEGTSGYNEQFF. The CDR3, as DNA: TGCGCCAGCAGCCAAGAAGGGACTAGCGGATACAATGAGCAGTTCTTC.

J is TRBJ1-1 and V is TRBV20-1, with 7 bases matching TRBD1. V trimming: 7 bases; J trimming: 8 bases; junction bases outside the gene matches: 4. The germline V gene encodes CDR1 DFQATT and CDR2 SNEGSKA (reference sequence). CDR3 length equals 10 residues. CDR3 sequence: CSVGTVEAFF. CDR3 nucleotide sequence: TGCAGTGTCGGGACAGTCGAAGCTTTCTTT.